Below are 11 T cell receptor beta chains sequenced from a single sample in a study of OX40 agonist ivuxolimab in advanced cancers. The library was produced with the immunoSEQ multiplex PCR assay. TCRdb stores this immuneACCESS table with in-frame sequences only. Part of the clones is absent; in the studies checked, under half of the shortfall reflects unresolved V genes, and no reason is known for the rest. The sample table lists about 30,000 clones, approximately 90% of them with a count of one. Less than 5% of the sample is taken by the ten largest. The input for sequencing was CD4+ or CD8+ T cells sorted from blood, taken in a trial of the OX40 agonist ivuxolimab. These receptors were collected from an adult with an advanced solid tumor such as melanoma, head and neck, liver or kidney cancer.

The chain combines TRBV5-4 with TRBJ2-7, with 9 bases lining up with TRBD1. J gave up 3 bases and V 7 bases, and 8 bases lay outside the gene matches. The CDR3 covers 14 residues. Germline loops: CDR1 SGHNT, CDR2 YYREEE (reference sequence). In nucleotides, the CDR3 is TGTGCCAGCGCAGAGGAGACAGGGGGCTACGAGCAGTACTTC. Translated, it gives CASAEETGGYEQYF.

The CDR3 here is CASKRTSGAFDEQFF. CDR3 bases: TGTGCCAGCAAAAGGACTAGCGGGGCCTTCGATGAGCAGTTCTTC. The V call is TRBV2, the J call TRBJ2-1; 12 nucleotides match TRBD2. V lost 7 bases and J lost 8; bases outside the gene matches: 9. The germline CDR1 and CDR2 sequences are SNHLY and FYNNEI. The CDR3 spans 15 residues.

The CDR3 DNA is TGTGCCAGCAGCCAAGATGGTCAATGGGGATTAAGAACTGGGGCCAACGTCCTGACTTTC. It codes for CASSQDGQWGLRTGANVLTF. This chain joins TRBV4-2 and TRBJ2-6; no clear D. The CDR3 contains 20 residues. The V gene lost 0 bases and the J gene lost 2 bases, with 20 bases spanning the gap. Germline assignment: CDR1 LGHNA and CDR2 YNFKEQ.

The gene calls are TRBV13 and TRBJ2-2, with D uncertain. V was shortened by 8 bases and J by 6 bases, with 10 bases between the two germline ends. The V gene's germline CDR1 is PRHDT and CDR2 FYEKMQ (reference sequence). This CDR3 has 12 residues. The CDR3 region has the DNA TGTGCCAGCTCTGCCCCGGCCGGGGAGCTGTTTTTT. Protein sequence: CASSAPAGELFF.

The chain has TRBV28 and TRBJ2-1; maybe TRBD1 (6 bases). Trimming took off 3 bases at V and 6 bases at J, with 9 bases between the two ends. The CDR3 is 13 amino acids. Germline lookup yields CDR1 MDHEN and CDR2 SYDVKM. The DNA for the CDR3 is TGTGCCAGCAGTTTCCTAGGGGGCAATGAGCAGTTCTTC. This gives the protein CASSFLGGNEQFF.

The chain carries TRBV7-3 and TRBJ1-2; 7 bases are shared with TRBD1. The CDR3 spans 15 residues. In germline, CDR1 is SGHTA, CDR2 FQGTGA. Trimming cost V 3 bases and J 2 bases; bases outside gene matches: 6. This CDR3 reads CASSFGMTGNYGYTF. Written as DNA, the CDR3 is TGTGCCAGCAGCTTCGGGATGACAGGGAACTATGGCTACACCTTC.

This clone was observed a handful of times. The chain carries TRBV29-1 and TRBJ1-1; D is perhaps TRBD1 (6 bases). Germline loops: CDR1 SQVTM, CDR2 ANQGSEA. This CDR3 comprises 11 residues. Trimming removed 7 bases at V and 8 bases at J, with 14 bases between. The DNA of the CDR3 is TGCAGCGATGATGACAGGTCCGAAGCTTTCTTT. Translation gives CSDDDRSEAFF. The full variable domain, completed using reference TRBV29-1 and TRBJ1-1, is SAVISQKPSRDICQRGTSLTIQCQVDSQVTMMFWYRQQPGQSLTLIATANQGSEATYESGFVIDKFPISRPNLTFSTLTVSNMSPEDSSIYLCSDDDRSEAFFGQGTRLTVV.

The CDR3 is CASSKAQLARPTPDTDTQYF. DNA for the CDR3: TGTGCCAGCAGCAAAGCGCAACTAGCGAGACCTACCCCCGACACAGATACGCAGTATTTT. The chain has TRBV21-1 and TRBJ2-3; the table's TRBD2 call for D was not verified on the DNA. TRBV21-1 is tagged as a pseudogene. CDR3 size: 20 residues.

The gene calls are TRBV5-4 and TRBJ2-5, with 8 bases aligning to TRBD2. V gave up 2 bases and J gave up 1 base; unmatched junction bases: 4. Germline V CDR1 and CDR2: SGHNT, YYREEE (reference sequence). The CDR3 runs to 15 residues. CDR3 residues: CASSLKLAAQETQYF. Here the CDR3 DNA reads TGTGCCAGCAGCTTAAAACTAGCGGCCCAAGAGACCCAGTACTTC.

The chain joins TRBV5-1 to TRBJ1-1; D possibly corresponds to TRBD1 (5 bases). V was cut by 2 bases and J by 1 base, with 9 bases left in between. The CDR3 extends over 14 amino acids. CDR1 is SGHRS and CDR2 is YFSETQ in the germline V gene. CDR3 DNA sequence: TGCGCCAGCAGCTTAGGGACCGCGAACACTGAAGCTTTCTTT. Protein sequence: CASSLGTANTEAFF.

V gene TRBV5-1 combines with J gene TRBJ2-5; 13 bases map to TRBD2. The CDR3 runs 16 residues. Per germline, CDR1 SGHRS and CDR2 YFSETQ. The junction had 7 bases not matched to a gene; V was cut back by 3 bases and J by 5 bases. CDR3 region: CASSSAGLAGEETQYF. The CDR3 coding sequence is TGCGCCAGCAGCTCCGCCGGACTAGCGGGGGAGGAGACCCAGTACTTC.